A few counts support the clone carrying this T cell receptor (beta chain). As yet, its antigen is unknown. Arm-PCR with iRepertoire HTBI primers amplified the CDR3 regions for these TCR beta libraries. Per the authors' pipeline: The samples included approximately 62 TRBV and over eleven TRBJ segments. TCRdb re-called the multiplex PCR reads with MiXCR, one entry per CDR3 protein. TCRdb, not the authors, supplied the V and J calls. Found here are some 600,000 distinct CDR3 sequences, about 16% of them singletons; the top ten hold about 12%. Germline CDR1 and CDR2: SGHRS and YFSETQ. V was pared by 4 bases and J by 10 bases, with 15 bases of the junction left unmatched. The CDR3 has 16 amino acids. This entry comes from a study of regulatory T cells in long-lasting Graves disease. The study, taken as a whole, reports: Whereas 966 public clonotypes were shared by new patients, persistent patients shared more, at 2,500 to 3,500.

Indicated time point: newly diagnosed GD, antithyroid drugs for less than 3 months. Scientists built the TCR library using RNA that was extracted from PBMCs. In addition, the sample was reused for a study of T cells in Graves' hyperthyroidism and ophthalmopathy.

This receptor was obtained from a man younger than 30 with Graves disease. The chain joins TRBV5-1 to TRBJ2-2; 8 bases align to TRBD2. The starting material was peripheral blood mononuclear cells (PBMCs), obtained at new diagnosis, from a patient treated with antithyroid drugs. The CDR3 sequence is CASSHGWSGGPMELFF. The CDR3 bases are TGCGCCAGCAGCCACGGGTGGTCGGGAGGGCCGATGGAGCTGTTTTTT.